The clone carrying this T cell receptor (beta chain) was detected once. The antigen is undetermined. This may come from a read error, since a much larger clone is one base off. Germline V gives CDR1 SGDLS, CDR2 YYNGEE. The CDR3 length is 15 residues. This record belongs to a study of T cells in Graves' hyperthyroidism and ophthalmopathy. Study as a whole: Sampling of peripheral blood happened at initial diagnosis, prior to any treatment. The study's findings and limits: Blood samples included most of the expanded thyroid clonotypes exceeding 0.001. A model using 13 V-J features told ophthalmopathy apart from stable hyperthyroidism.

Amplification of TCR beta CDR3 regions used RNA as the template. A first-round RT-PCR of the TCR CDR3 used the HTBI primer set. TCRdb called the multiplex PCR reads again in MiXCR, with one record for every CDR3 protein. The sample shows some 400,000 distinct CDR3 sequences, roughly 14% of them seen only once. Roughly 9.1 ml of fresh peripheral blood supplied the PBMCs. The specimen sequenced was blood. The sequence was collected from a young man with Graves' hyperthyroidism that later progressed to Graves' ophthalmopathy. The chain combines TRBV9 with TRBJ2-3; 9 nucleotides agree with TRBD1. The CDR3 here is CASAEQGAIRDTRYF. The CDR3 nucleotides are TGTGCCAGCGCAGAACAGGGGGCTATTAGAGATACGCGGTATTTT.